This T cell receptor (beta chain) was identified in a study of radiation and T cells in renal cell carcinoma. Across the whole study: Nephrectomy followed 15 Gy stereotactic body radiation by 4 weeks.

Regarding the study as a whole: Top tumor clonotypes rose in blood 2 weeks post-radiation, then contracted.

As regards this clone: What it binds is unknown.

V gave up 1 base and J gave up 3 bases, with 10 bases separating them. Germline lookup yields CDR1 SGHAT and CDR2 FQDESV (reference sequence). The CDR3 covers 14 residues. TCRdb keeps only in-frame clones here, not all; method: immunoSEQ multiplex PCR. The table includes 85,000 to 100,000 clones, about 88% detected once. Time point denoted: baseline pretreatment blood. Treatment noted: 15 Gy SBRT to primary tumor, nephrectomy 4 weeks later. Clear cell pathology was present in this patient's renal cell carcinoma. This receptor was identified in a man aged 50 to 60 with renal cell carcinoma. Material: blood, obtained from a patient whose treatment included radiotherapy and nephrectomy. This chain joins TRBV11-1 and TRBJ2-7, with D possibly TRBD2 on 5 matching bases. The CDR3 nucleotides read TGTGCCAGCAGCTTAGATAGCGTAAACTACGAGCAGTACTTC. Translated: CASSLDSVNYEQYF.